This T cell receptor (beta chain) was captured by sequencing in a study of patients and donors after allogeneic stem cell transplantation. Using its own MiXCR run on the RT-PCR reads, TCRdb lists one record per CDR3 protein. The sample contains some 880,000 distinct CDR3 sequences, over 15% of which appear only once. The CDR3 contains 16 residues. The V and J ends lost 2 bases and 0 bases respectively, with 12 bases between them. CDR1 MGHDK and CDR2 SYGVNS come from the germline V gene. This sequence joins TRBV25-1 and TRBJ2-3; D possibly corresponds to TRBD1 (5 bases). This receptor was obtained from a human donor who was either an allogeneic HSCT recipient or a stem cell or donor lymphocyte infusion donor (not recorded which). It is not recorded whose cells these are; they may come from a transplant donor. Sequenced material: blood, either unsorted or a sorted T cell fraction (not recorded which). As DNA, the CDR3 is TGTGCCAGCAGTGAAGGTGGAGCAGGGAGCACAGATACGCAGTATTTT. Translated, it gives CASSEGGAGSTDTQYF.